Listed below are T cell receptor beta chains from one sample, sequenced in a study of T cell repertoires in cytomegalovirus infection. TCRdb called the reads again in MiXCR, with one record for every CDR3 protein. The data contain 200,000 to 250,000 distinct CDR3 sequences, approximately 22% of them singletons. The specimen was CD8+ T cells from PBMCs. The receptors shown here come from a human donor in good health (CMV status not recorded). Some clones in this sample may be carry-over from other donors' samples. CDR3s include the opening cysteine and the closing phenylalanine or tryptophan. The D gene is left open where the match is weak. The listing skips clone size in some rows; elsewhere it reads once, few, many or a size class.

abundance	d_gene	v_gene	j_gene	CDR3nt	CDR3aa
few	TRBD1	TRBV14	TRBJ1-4	TGTGCCAGCAGCCAAGCCGACAGGGGGCCTGAAAAACTGTTTTTT	CASSQADRGPEKLFF
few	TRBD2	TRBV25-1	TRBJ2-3	TGTGCCAGCAGTGAATCTAGCGGGGGGCCCAGCACAGATACGCAGTATTTT	CASSESSGGPSTDTQYF
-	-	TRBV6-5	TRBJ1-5	TGTGCCAGCAGTTACTCGAACAGGCGGGACCAGCCCCAGCATTTT	CASSYSNRRDQPQHF
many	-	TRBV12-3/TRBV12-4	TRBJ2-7	TGTGCCAGCAGCTTCGGCCCTTCCTACGAGCAGTACTTC	CASSFGPSYEQYF
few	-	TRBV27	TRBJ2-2	TGTGCCAGCAGTAGGGGAGGCGGCACCGGGGAGCTGTTTTTT	CASSRGGGTGELFF
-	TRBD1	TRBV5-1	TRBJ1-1	TGCGCCAGCAGCGCATTGCACAGGGGGAACACTGAAGCTTTCTTT	CASSALHRGNTEAFF
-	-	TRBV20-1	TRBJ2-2	TGCAGTGCACCCGAGGATGGGGCCGGGGAGCTGTTTTTT	CSAPEDGAGELFF
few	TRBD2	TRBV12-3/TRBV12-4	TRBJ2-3	TGTGCCAGCAGTTTAGATTTTAGCGGGGGGGCAGCTGATACGCAGTATTTT	CASSLDFSGGAADTQYF
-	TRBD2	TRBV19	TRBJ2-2	TGTGCCAGTAGTATTCGACTAGCCTTCGAGCTGTTTTTT	CASSIRLAFELFF
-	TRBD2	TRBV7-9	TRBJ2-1	TGTGCCAGCAGCCCTAGCGGGGGGACTATCTCCTACAATGAGCAGTTCTTC	CASSPSGGTISYNEQFF
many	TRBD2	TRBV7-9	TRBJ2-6	TGTGCCAGCAGCTTCTCTAGCGGGGCCTCAGGCAACGTCCTGACTTTC	CASSFSSGASGNVLTF
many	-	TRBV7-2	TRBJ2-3	TGTGCCAGCAGCTTAGTCCCGGCGGATGATACGCAGTATTTT	CASSLVPADDTQYF
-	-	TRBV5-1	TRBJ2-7	TGCGCCAGCAGCTTGGTCCAGAATGACCACGAGCAGTACTTC	CASSLVQNDHEQYF
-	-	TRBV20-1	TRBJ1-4	TGCAGTGCTAGGGGGGGGGCTGTTAATGAAAAACTGTTTTTT	CSARGGAVNEKLFF
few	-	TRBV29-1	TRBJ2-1	TGCAGCGTCCGCCTAGAATCCCCTTACAATGAGCAGTTCTTC	CSVRLESPYNEQFF
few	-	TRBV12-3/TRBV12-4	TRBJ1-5	TGTGCCAGCAGTTTGGTAGAAAATCAGCCCCAGCATTTT	CASSLVENQPQHF
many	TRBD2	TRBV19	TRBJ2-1	TGTGCCAGTACTTGGGCGGGGGGGCTGAATGAGCAGTTCTTC	CASTWAGGLNEQFF
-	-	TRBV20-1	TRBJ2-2	TGCAGTGCTAGAGAGAACACCGGGGAGCTGTTTTTT	CSARENTGELFF
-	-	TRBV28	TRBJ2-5	TGTGCCAGCACCTTCCTAGAGGGGGAGACCCAGTACTTC	CASTFLEGETQYF
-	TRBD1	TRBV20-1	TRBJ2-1	TGCAGTGCTAGACCCACACAGGGGCAAGGCAATGAGCAGTTCTTC	CSARPTQGQGNEQFF
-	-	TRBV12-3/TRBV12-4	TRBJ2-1	TGTGCCAGCAGTTTGATCCCGACGCAGTACAATGAGCAGTTCTTC	CASSLIPTQYNEQFF
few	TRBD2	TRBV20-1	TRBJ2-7	TGCAGTGTCAGGACTAGCACGGGGTACGAGCAGTACTTC	CSVRTSTGYEQYF
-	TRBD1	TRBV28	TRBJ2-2	TGTGCCAGCAGACCGGGACAGGGCACCGGGGAGCTGTTTTTT	CASRPGQGTGELFF
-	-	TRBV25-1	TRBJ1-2	TGTGCCAGCAGTTTTGGACAGAACTATGGCTACACCTTC	CASSFGQNYGYTF
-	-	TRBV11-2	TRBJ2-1	TGTGCCAGCAGCGAACAAGGTAGTTCCCCTTACAATGAGCAGTTCTTC	CASSEQGSSPYNEQFF
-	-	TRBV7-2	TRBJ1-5	TGTGCCAGCAGCTGGGGGGGGGGCTTTCAGCCCCAGCATTTT	CASSWGGGFQPQHF
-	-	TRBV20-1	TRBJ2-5	TGCAGTCCTGGACAATGGGCCCAAGAGACCCAGTACTTC	CSPGQWAQETQYF
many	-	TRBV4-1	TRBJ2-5	TGCGCCAGCAGCCAACAGGGGACGGTGGGGTACCAAGAGACCCAGTACTTC	CASSQQGTVGYQETQYF
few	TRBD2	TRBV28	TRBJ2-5	TGTGCCAGCAGTCGGATAGCGGGGGGGCCGAGTCAAGAGACCCAGTACTTC	CASSRIAGGPSQETQYF
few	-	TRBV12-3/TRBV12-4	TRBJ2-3	TGTGCCAGCAGCCGGACCTTGAGTACAGATACGCAGTATTTT	CASSRTLSTDTQYF
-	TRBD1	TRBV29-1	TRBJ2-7	TGCAGCGCCCTACGAGGGGGCCCCTACGAGCAGTACTTC	CSALRGGPYEQYF
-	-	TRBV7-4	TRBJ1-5	TGTGCCAGCAGCACAGCAGGGAGCTCCGATCAGCCCCAGCATTTT	CASSTAGSSDQPQHF
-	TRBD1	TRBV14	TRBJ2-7	TGTGCCAGCAGCTCCGGACAGGGGCTGGACGAGCAGTACTTC	CASSSGQGLDEQYF
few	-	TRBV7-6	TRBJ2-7	TGTGCCAGCACCTCCGACACAGGCTACGAGCAGTACTTC	CASTSDTGYEQYF
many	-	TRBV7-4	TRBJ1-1	TGTGCCAGCAGCTTAAAACAGGGGAACACTGAAGCTTTCTTT	CASSLKQGNTEAFF
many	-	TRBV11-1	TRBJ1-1	TGTGCCAGCAGCTTAGTGGCAGGGGACACTGAAGCTTTCTTT	CASSLVAGDTEAFF
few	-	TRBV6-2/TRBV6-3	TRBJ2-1	TGTGCCAGCTTCAACCCTGTCGCGGACAATGAGCAGTTCTTC	CASFNPVADNEQFF
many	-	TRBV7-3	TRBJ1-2	TGTGCCAGCAGCCAGGACCGGGAGTCTAACTATGGCTACACCTTC	CASSQDRESNYGYTF
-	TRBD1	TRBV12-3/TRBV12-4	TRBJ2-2	TGTGCCAGCAGTTTAGGACAGGGGACCACCGGGGAGCTGTTTTTT	CASSLGQGTTGELFF
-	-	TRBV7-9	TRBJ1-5	TGTGCCAGCAGCTCTCGTTGGGGGCCCCAGCATTTT	CASSSRWGPQHF
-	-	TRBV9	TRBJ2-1	TGTGCCAGCAGCGTAGCGGGAGAGCAGTTCTTC	CASSVAGEQFF
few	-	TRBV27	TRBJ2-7	TGTGCCAGCAGTTTGGGAGGGGGAAACGAGCAGTACTTC	CASSLGGGNEQYF
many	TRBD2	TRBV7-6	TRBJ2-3	TGTGCCAGCAGCTTAGCGCCTACACTAGCGGGGCCCACAGATACGCAGTATTTT	CASSLAPTLAGPTDTQYF
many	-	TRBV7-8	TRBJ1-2	TGTGCCAGCAGCTTAGCCCCCGGGCCCGAGGCTGGCTACACCTTC	CASSLAPGPEAGYTF
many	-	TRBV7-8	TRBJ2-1	TGTGCCAGCAGCGACCAAGGGGGGCATGAGCAGTTCTTC	CASSDQGGHEQFF
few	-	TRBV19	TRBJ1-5	TGTGCCAGTAGCCCGGACAGTTTCAATCAGCCCCAGCATTTT	CASSPDSFNQPQHF
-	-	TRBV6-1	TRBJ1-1	TGTGCCATCTTACAGCGTGAGAACACTGAAGCTTTCTTT	CAILQRENTEAFF
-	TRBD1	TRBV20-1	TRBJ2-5	TGCAGTGCTAGGACGGGACAGTTACAAGAGACCCAGTACTTC	CSARTGQLQETQYF
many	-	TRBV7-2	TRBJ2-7	TGTGCCAGCAGCTTAGGGGGTGAGCGGCAGTACTTC	CASSLGGERQYF
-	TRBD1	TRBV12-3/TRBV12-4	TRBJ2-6	TGTGCCAGCAGTAACAGGGGGTTCTCTGGGGCCAACGTCCTGACTTTC	CASSNRGFSGANVLTF
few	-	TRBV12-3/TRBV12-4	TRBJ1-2	TGTGCCAGCAGCCCCATCTGGGACTACTATGGCTACACCTTC	CASSPIWDYYGYTF
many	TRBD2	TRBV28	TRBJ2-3	TGTGCCAGCAGTTTCCCGCGGGGGGGCGCAGATACGCAGTATTTT	CASSFPRGGADTQYF
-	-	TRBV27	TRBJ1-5	TGTGCCAGCAGGCTGGTGGCGAGTAGCAATCAGCCCCAGCATTTT	CASRLVASSNQPQHF
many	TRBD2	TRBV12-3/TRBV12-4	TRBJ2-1	TGTGCCAGCAGTCCGGGGACTAGCGCCTACAATGAGCAGTTCTTC	CASSPGTSAYNEQFF
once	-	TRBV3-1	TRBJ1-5	TGTGCCAGCAGCCGAGAAGGGGGCAATCAGCCCCAGCATTTT	CASSREGGNQPQHF
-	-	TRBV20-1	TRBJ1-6	TGCAGTGCCACAGACCCAGAGGGGCGAGGGCCACCCCTCCACTTT	CSATDPEGRGPPLHF